The rows below give T cell receptor beta chains drawn from one sample of a study of long-term antiretroviral therapy in people with HIV. Sequenced by immunoSEQ multiplex PCR; TCRdb stores in-frame clones only, minus some. The data contain more than 20,000 clones, approximately 81% of them singletons. The sample was unsorted PBMCs, taken 2.3 years after starting antiretroviral therapy. All receptors come from a man aged 35 to 55 with HIV. Each CDR3 is given with its conserved first and last residue.

J gene: TRBJ2-1; V gene: TRBV9; CDR3 protein: CASSAYGGGSYNEQFF
J gene: TRBJ1-2; V gene: TRBV12-2; CDR3 protein: CASRIGRTGNYGYTF
J gene: TRBJ1-2; V gene: TRBV11-2; CDR3 protein: CASSLAGPGYGYTF
J gene: TRBJ1-1; V gene: TRBV2; CDR3 protein: CASRSGLSVNTEAFF
J gene: NA; V gene: TRBV5-6; CDR3 protein: CASSSGTGGSYEQYF
J gene: TRBJ2-1; V gene: TRBV27; CDR3 protein: CASSLAGALYNEQFF
J gene: TRBJ2-7; V gene: TRBV19; CDR3 protein: CASSIGAIGVVYEQYF
J gene: TRBJ1-1; V gene: TRBV6-1; CDR3 protein: CASSEAREVPGQLNTEAFF
J gene: TRBJ1-4; V gene: TRBV19; CDR3 protein: CASSILGRSNEKLFF
J gene: TRBJ2-5; V gene: TRBV5-4; CDR3 protein: CASSLLWDQETQYF
J gene: TRBJ1-5; V gene: TRBV19; CDR3 protein: CASSMGGNQPQHF
J gene: TRBJ1-6; V gene: TRBV5-1; CDR3 protein: CASSDGTVNSPLHF
J gene: TRBJ1-1; V gene: TRBV6-1; CDR3 protein: CASSERRENTEAFF
J gene: TRBJ1-2; V gene: TRBV6-6; CDR3 protein: CASTHLEGGVDGYTF
J gene: TRBJ2-7; V gene: TRBV2; CDR3 protein: CASSDSGPSPGEQYF
J gene: TRBJ2-7; V gene: TRBV5-1; CDR3 protein: CASSLAGVSGSSYEQYF
J gene: TRBJ1-5; V gene: TRBV19; CDR3 protein: CASSWASNQPQHF
J gene: TRBJ2-7; V gene: TRBV13; CDR3 protein: CASSTYRGSYEQYF
J gene: TRBJ1-1; V gene: TRBV10-2; CDR3 protein: CASRGREMNTEAFF
J gene: TRBJ2-6; V gene: TRBV23-1; CDR3 protein: CASSCYRTGRGLWANVLTF
J gene: TRBJ1-5; V gene: TRBV2; CDR3 protein: CASDGQVNYSNQPQHF
J gene: TRBJ1-2; V gene: TRBV6-1; CDR3 protein: CASSEVGWTGDFGYTF
J gene: TRBJ1-1; V gene: TRBV2; CDR3 protein: CASSFSREAFF
J gene: TRBJ1-1; V gene: TRBV27; CDR3 protein: CASRRQGQAFF
J gene: TRBJ2-7; V gene: TRBV4-1; CDR3 protein: CASSPPPPAYEQYF
J gene: TRBJ1-5; V gene: TRBV14; CDR3 protein: CASSLSLDQPQHF
J gene: TRBJ1-1; V gene: TRBV10-1; CDR3 protein: CASSDGTDGGTEAFF
J gene: TRBJ2-7; V gene: TRBV10-3; CDR3 protein: CAISESWGNEQYF
J gene: TRBJ2-7; V gene: TRBV10-3; CDR3 protein: CAISESDGSYEQYF
J gene: TRBJ2-5; V gene: TRBV13; CDR3 protein: CASSLLGSKETQYF
J gene: TRBJ1-6; V gene: TRBV27; CDR3 protein: CASSFSKGSPLHF
J gene: TRBJ2-2; V gene: TRBV19; CDR3 protein: CASSTRDRGNTGELFF
J gene: TRBJ2-7; V gene: TRBV10-1; CDR3 protein: CASSESRAYEQYF
J gene: TRBJ2-3; V gene: TRBV5-1; CDR3 protein: CASGRPGTGAGDTQYF
J gene: TRBJ2-1; V gene: TRBV7-6; CDR3 protein: CASSSRYARSGNEQFF
J gene: TRBJ2-7; V gene: TRBV11-2; CDR3 protein: CASSLGLAQYEQYF
J gene: TRBJ2-6; V gene: TRBV5-6; CDR3 protein: CASSLGVGTISGANVLTF
J gene: TRBJ1-2; V gene: TRBV19; CDR3 protein: CASSMTGVGYTF
J gene: TRBJ2-1; V gene: TRBV6-4; CDR3 protein: CASIPGRTATPEYNEQFF
J gene: TRBJ2-2; V gene: TRBV27; CDR3 protein: CASNPRGRLGTGELFF